Shown below are 23 T cell receptor beta chains from a single sample sequenced in a study of OX40 agonist ivuxolimab in advanced cancers. Library preparation was by the immunoSEQ multiplex PCR assay. TCRdb re-hosts the immuneACCESS table, in-frame sequences only. Its copies lack some clones; in the studies checked, an unresolved V gene accounts for under half of them, and the cause for the rest is not known. The sample table contains tens of thousands of clones; only one count was recorded for approximately 86% of them. The ten largest account for approximately 16% of the sample. Specimen: CD4+ or CD8+ T cells sorted from blood, collected in a trial of the OX40 agonist ivuxolimab. Every receptor here comes from an adult with an advanced solid tumor such as melanoma, head and neck, liver or kidney cancer.

In DNA, the CDR3 is TGTGCCTGGAGGAAAGGGGACGGAGCTAACTATGGCTACACCTTC. This gives the protein CAWRKGDGANYGYTF. The chain couples TRBV30 to TRBJ1-2, with D possibly matching TRBD1 (5 bases). V shed 3 bases and J shed 0 bases, with 14 bases lying between them. Germline values: CDR1 GTSNPN, CDR2 SVGIG (reference sequence). The CDR3 runs to 15 residues. The full variable domain, its missing parts supplied by reference TRBV30 and TRBJ1-2, is SQTIHQWPATLVQPVGSPLSLECTVEGTSNPNLYWYRQAAGRGLQLLFYSVGIGQISSEVPQNLSASRPQDRQFILSSKKLLLSDSGFYLCAWRKGDGANYGYTFGSGTRLTVV.

This clone has only one observation. CDR3 nucleotide sequence: TGCGCCAGCAGCCAACCTGAGCAGTTCTTC. Its translation: CASSQPEQFF. The rearrangement links TRBV4-1 to TRBJ2-1; D gene ambiguous. This CDR3 region has 10 residues. Germline loops: CDR1 MGHRA, CDR2 YSYEKL. Trimming pared 2 bases from V and 9 bases from J, leaving 2 bases between.

This clone has a single count. The V call is TRBV5-1, the J call TRBJ2-7, with TRBD2 identical over 9 bases. The CDR3 is 17 amino acids. Germline-derived CDR1 and CDR2 are SGHRS and YFSETQ. V lost 3 bases, J lost 3 bases, and 13 bases stayed unmatched. CDR3 sequence: CASSSRPSTSGRYEQYF. In DNA, the CDR3 is TGCGCCAGCAGCTCAAGGCCTTCGACTAGCGGACGCTACGAGCAGTACTTC.

The chain combines TRBV21-1 with TRBJ2-6; the table's D call of TRBD2 was not tested on the DNA. TRBV21-1 counts as a pseudogene. The CDR3 sequence is 20 residues long. CDR3 in amino acids: CASTAKSPSGVNAGANVLTF. The CDR3 DNA reads as TGTGCCAGCACGGCAAAGAGTCCTAGCGGGGTAAACGCTGGGGCCAACGTCCTGACTTTC.

The chain couples TRBV7-9 to TRBJ2-1; D perhaps matches TRBD2 (6 bases). Trimming cost V 5 bases and J 3 bases, with 14 bases left between them. CDR1 is SEHNR and CDR2 is FQNEAQ in the germline V gene (reference sequence). The CDR3 sequence is 15 residues long. The CDR3 here is CASSPLQTSYNEQFF. The CDR3 DNA is TGTGCCAGCAGCCCCCTGCAGACTAGCTACAATGAGCAGTTCTTC. The complete variable domain, with remaining parts taken from reference TRBV7-9 and TRBJ2-1, reads DTGVSQNPRHKITKRGQNVTFRCDPISEHNRLYWYRQTLGQGPEFLTYFQNEAQLEKSRLLSDRFSAERPKGSFSTLEIQRTEQGDSAMYLCASSPLQTSYNEQFFGPGTRLTVL.

This clone was found a few times. This rearrangement joins TRBV30 to TRBJ1-2; a possible D gene is TRBD1 (6 bases). From germline, CDR1 is GTSNPN and CDR2 SVGIG (reference sequence). V lost 4 bases, J lost 8 bases, and 14 bases lay in between. There are 12 residues in the CDR3. The chain's CDR3 is CAWTPQGEGYTF. The CDR3 bases are TGTGCCTGGACACCACAGGGAGAAGGCTACACCTTC. The full variable domain, its missing parts supplied by reference TRBV30 and TRBJ1-2, is SQTIHQWPATLVQPVGSPLSLECTVEGTSNPNLYWYRQAAGRGLQLLFYSVGIGQISSEVPQNLSASRPQDRQFILSSKKLLLSDSGFYLCAWTPQGEGYTFGSGTRLTVV.

V and J are TRBV9 and TRBJ2-3; 9 nucleotides match TRBD2. The germline gives CDR1 SGDLS, CDR2 YYNGEE. V shed 4 bases, J shed 0 bases, and the junction held 15 bases outside the gene matches. The CDR3 contains 19 residues. In DNA form, the CDR3 reads TGTGCCAGCAGCAAAACCGGGACTAGCAGAAAAACTAGCACAGATACGCAGTATTTT. Translation: CASSKTGTSRKTSTDTQYF. The full variable domain, completed using reference TRBV9 and TRBJ2-3, is DSGVTQTPKHLITATGQRVTLRCSPRSGDLSVYWYQQSLDQGLQFLIQYYNGEERAKGNILERFSAQQFPDLHSELNLSSLELGDSALYFCASSKTGTSRKTSTDTQYFGPGTRLTVL.

This clone was seen just once. This rearrangement joins TRBV27 to TRBJ2-7; D not certain. The germline V gene has CDR1 MNHEY and CDR2 SMNVEV (reference sequence). The V end lost 6 bases, the J end lost 0 bases, and 12 bases lay between the germline ends. This CDR3 contains 14 residues. For the CDR3, the DNA is TGTGCCAGCAGAGGACGCTTGAGCTCCTACGAGCAGTACTTC. Encoded protein: CASRGRLSSYEQYF.

V and J are TRBV6-5 and TRBJ2-7, with D possibly being TRBD2 (5 bases). Germline V lookup: CDR1 MNHEY, CDR2 SVGAGI. Trimming shortened V by 6 bases and J by 3 bases, and 9 bases separated the two germline ends. The CDR3 length is 12 residues. DNA for the CDR3: TGTGCCAGCAGCTCCGGGGTCTACGAGCAGTACTTC. Residues: CASSSGVYEQYF.

This chain uses TRBV13 with TRBJ2-5; 11 bases line up with TRBD2. J gave up 6 bases and V 6 bases, and 6 bases lay outside the gene matches. Germline CDR1 and CDR2: PRHDT and FYEKMQ (reference sequence). The CDR3 loop spans 14 amino acids. This CDR3 is CASSSPSGRQTQYF. In DNA, the CDR3 is TGTGCCAGCAGTTCTCCTAGCGGGAGGCAGACCCAGTACTTC.

The CDR3 DNA follows: TGTGCCAGCAGATTTGGAGGCGAGCAGTACTTC. The encoded protein is CASRFGGEQYF. The chain carries TRBV6-1 and TRBJ2-7; the D gene is possibly TRBD2 (5 bases). Looked up from germline, CDR1 is MNHNS and CDR2 is SASEGT. V shed 6 bases and J shed 6 bases, with 9 bases lying between them. The CDR3 covers 11 residues.

The V and J genes are TRBV5-1 and TRBJ1-1, with D uncertain. In germline, CDR1 is SGHRS, CDR2 YFSETQ. V lost 4 bases and J 10 bases, leaving 17 bases between the germline ends. This CDR3 comprises 13 residues. The CDR3 DNA follows: TGCGCCAGCAGCGCCGAATGGAAATCTGCAGCTTTCTTT. As protein: CASSAEWKSAAFF.

This clone was counted only a few times. This sample also contains other DNA sequences that code for the same CDR3. The chain employs TRBV13 and TRBJ2-3; TRBD2 matches 7 bases. The CDR3 runs to 15 residues. The V gene's germline CDR1 is PRHDT and CDR2 FYEKMQ (reference sequence). The trim removed 3 bases at V and 2 bases at J, leaving 5 bases unmatched. The CDR3 region has the DNA TGTGCCAGCAGCTTGGGGGGGTCCTTCACAGATACGCAGTATTTT. As protein: CASSLGGSFTDTQYF.

The chain carries TRBV4-1 and TRBJ1-4, with D perhaps TRBD1 (5 bases). The V end was cut by 1 base, the J end by 7 bases, with 10 bases between. Per the germline V gene, CDR1 is MGHRA and CDR2 is YSYEKL. The CDR3 consists of 14 residues. The CDR3 region is CASSQVSQGEKLFF. DNA for the CDR3: TGCGCCAGCAGCCAAGTATCTCAGGGTGAAAAACTGTTTTTT.

This clone showed up just once. The V gene is TRBV18, the J gene TRBJ1-1, with a weak D call TRBD1 (5 bases). This CDR3 region has 18 residues. With 10 bases removed from V and 2 bases from J, the gap between germline ends came to 29 bases. Germline CDR1 and CDR2: KGHSH and LQKENI. This CDR3 is CATANFSLSWGLNTEAFF. As DNA, the CDR3 is TGTGCCACCGCAAATTTTTCCCTATCGTGGGGCTTAAACACTGAAGCTTTCTTT.

The chain combines TRBV15 with TRBJ2-7; 10 bases are shared with TRBD1. This CDR3 is 14 amino acids long. Germline values: CDR1 LNHNV, CDR2 YYDKDF (reference sequence). V gave up 5 bases and J gave up 4 bases; unmatched junction bases: 5. The CDR3 spells CATSFRDRGYEQYF. In nucleotides, the CDR3 is TGTGCCACCAGCTTCCGGGACAGGGGATACGAGCAGTACTTC.

This rearrangement joins TRBV28 to TRBJ2-7; no reliable D call. The V end was cut by 5 bases, the J end by 3 bases, with 14 bases between. Germline CDR1 MDHEN, CDR2 SYDVKM. The CDR3 is 14 residues long. CDR3 sequence: CASSLPSGRYEQYF. The CDR3 coding sequence is TGTGCCAGCAGTCTTCCCTCCGGCCGCTACGAGCAGTACTTC.

J is TRBJ2-6 and V is TRBV4-1; possibly TRBD1 for D (5 bases). Deletions cut 8 bases from V and 4 bases from J, with 9 bases between. This CDR3 contains 13 residues. CDR1 MGHRA and CDR2 YSYEKL come from the germline V gene. Written as DNA, the CDR3 is TGCGCCAGCGCCAGGGTAGGGGCCAACGTCCTGACTTTC. Encoded protein: CASARVGANVLTF.

This clone was seen a single time. This chain connects TRBV6-5 to TRBJ2-7; TRBD1 might be the D (6 bases). Germline V CDR1 and CDR2: MNHEY, SVGAGI. The CDR3 is 15 amino acids. The V gene lost 1 base and the J gene lost 2 bases, with 12 bases spanning the gap. The CDR3 nucleotides read TGTGCCAGCAGTTACTTCAGACAGGAGCCCTACGAGCAGTACTTC. Protein: CASSYFRQEPYEQYF.

This clone was recorded a few times. This chain links TRBV10-3 with TRBJ2-7; tentatively, D is TRBD2 (5 bases). Germline CDR1 reads ENHRY; CDR2 reads SYGVKD. V lost 8 bases to trimming and J lost 2 bases, with 13 bases between them. The CDR3 is 13 amino acids. CDR3 nucleotide sequence: TGTGCCATCGCCGGGGATCCTACCTACGAGCAGTACTTC. Translating gives CAIAGDPTYEQYF.

V gene TRBV10-3 combines with J gene TRBJ1-5, with 9 bases identical to TRBD1. CDR1 and CDR2 from the germline V gene are ENHRY and SYGVKD. V lost 0 bases to trimming and J lost 8 bases; unmatched junction nucleotides: 5. The CDR3 covers 15 residues. The CDR3 is CAISESDRGKEPQHF. In nucleotides, the CDR3 is TGTGCCATCAGTGAGTCGGACAGGGGTAAGGAGCCCCAGCATTTT.

The chain recombines TRBV28 with TRBJ2-5; the D gene could be TRBD1 or TRBD2 (5 bases each). Germline loops: CDR1 MDHEN, CDR2 SYDVKM. The CDR3 runs 13 residues. V gave up 6 bases and J gave up 3 bases, with 11 bases separating them. The CDR3 loop reads CASSPLGEETQYF. CDR3 DNA sequence: TGTGCCAGCAGCCCCCTGGGGGAAGAGACCCAGTACTTC.

The chain carries TRBV9 and TRBJ2-7; possible D gene TRBD2, 7 bases. Germline CDR1 reads SGDLS; CDR2 reads YYNGEE. CDR3 length equals 15 residues. V lost 3 bases to trimming and J lost 0 bases, with 13 bases between them. Written as DNA, the CDR3 is TGTGCCAGCAGCGAAAGCGGGACATTCTCCTACGAGCAGTACTTC. As protein: CASSESGTFSYEQYF.